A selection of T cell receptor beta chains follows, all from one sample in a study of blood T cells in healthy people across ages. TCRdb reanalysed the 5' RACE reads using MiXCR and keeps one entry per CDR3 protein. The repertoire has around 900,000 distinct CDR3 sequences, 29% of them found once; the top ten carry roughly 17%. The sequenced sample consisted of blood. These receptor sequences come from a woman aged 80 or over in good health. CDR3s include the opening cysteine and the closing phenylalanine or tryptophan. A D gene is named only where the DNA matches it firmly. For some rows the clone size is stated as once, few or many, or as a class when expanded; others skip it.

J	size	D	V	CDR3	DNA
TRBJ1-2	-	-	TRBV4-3	CASSQGGAGFSIGGYTF	TGCGCCAGCAGCCAGGGGGGGGCGGGATTCTCCATAGGGGGCTACACCTTC
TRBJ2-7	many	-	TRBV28	CASYKAGPAWYEQYF	TGTGCCAGTTACAAAGCAGGTCCCGCTTGGTACGAGCAGTACTTC
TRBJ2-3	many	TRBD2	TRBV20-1	CSARDPGTSGGTSTDTQYF	TGCAGTGCTAGAGATCCCGGGACTAGCGGGGGGACAAGCACAGATACGCAGTATTTT
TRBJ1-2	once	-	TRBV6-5	CASSYSSRSRGYTF	TGTGCCAGCAGTTACTCGAGTAGGTCTCGTGGCTACACCTTC
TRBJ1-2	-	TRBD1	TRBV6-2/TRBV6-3	CASNQDRVKVNGYTF	TGTGCCAGCAACCAAGACAGGGTGAAAGTCAACGGCTACACCTTC
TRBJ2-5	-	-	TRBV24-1	CATSDQKFRNEQYF	TGTGCCACCAGTGATCAGAAGTTTCGGAATGAGCAGTACTTC
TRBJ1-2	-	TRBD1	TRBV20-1	CSAATGTGDNGYTF	TGCAGTGCAGCGACCGGGACAGGGGATAATGGCTACACCTTC
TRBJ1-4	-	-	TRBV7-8	CASRQDEKLFF	TGTGCCAGCAGACAAGATGAAAAACTGTTTTTT
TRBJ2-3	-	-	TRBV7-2	CASSSTGIPDTQYF	TGTGCCAGCAGCTCAACAGGGATCCCAGATACGCAGTATTTT
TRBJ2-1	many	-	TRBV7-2	CASSPSGVYNEQFF	TGTGCCAGCAGCCCCTCGGGGGTCTACAATGAGCAGTTCTTC
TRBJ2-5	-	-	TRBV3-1	CASSVLLQETQYF	TGTGCCAGCAGTGTGTTATTACAAGAGACCCAGTACTTC
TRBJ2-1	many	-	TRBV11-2	CASSWVGGANNEQFF	TGTGCCAGCAGTTGGGTGGGGGGCGCGAACAATGAGCAGTTCTTC
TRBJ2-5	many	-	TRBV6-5	CASRSTRQGLVKTQYF	TGTGCCAGCAGATCGACCCGACAGGGACTCGTGAAGACCCAGTACTTC
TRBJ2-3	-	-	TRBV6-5	CASGPTGSTDTQYF	TGTGCCAGCGGTCCAACAGGGAGCACAGATACGCAGTATTTT
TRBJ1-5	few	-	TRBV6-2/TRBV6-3	CASNPLWAGPQHF	TGTGCCAGCAATCCCTTATGGGCAGGGCCCCAGCATTTT
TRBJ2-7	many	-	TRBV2	CASSREAVEQYF	TGTGCCAGCAGCCGCGAGGCAGTCGAGCAGTACTTC
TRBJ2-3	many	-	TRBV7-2	CASSWARGGPKDTQYF	TGTGCCAGCAGCTGGGCACGCGGGGGCCCTAAAGATACGCAGTATTTT
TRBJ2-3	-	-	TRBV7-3	CASSLVSGWGTDTQYF	TGTGCCAGCAGCTTAGTCAGCGGGTGGGGCACAGATACGCAGTATTTT
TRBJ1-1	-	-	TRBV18	CASSPEQGRGTEAFF	TGTGCCAGCTCACCAGAGCAGGGGCGAGGAACTGAAGCTTTCTTT
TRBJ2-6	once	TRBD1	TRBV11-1	CASSPSRPPGTGFSGANVLTF	TGTGCCAGCAGCCCTAGTAGGCCCCCCGGGACAGGCTTCTCTGGGGCCAACGTCCTGACTTTC
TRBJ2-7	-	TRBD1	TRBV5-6	CASSSLRQGASNEQYF	TGTGCCAGCAGCTCTCTTCGGCAGGGGGCGTCCAACGAGCAGTACTTC
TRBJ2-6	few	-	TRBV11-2	CASSPGTFSSGANVRTF	TGTGCCAGCAGCCCCGGGACATTCAGCTCTGGGGCCAACGTCCGGACTTTC
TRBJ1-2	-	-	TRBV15	CATSRGRDWEPYGYTF	TGTGCCACCAGCAGAGGTCGGGACTGGGAACCCTATGGCTACACCTTC
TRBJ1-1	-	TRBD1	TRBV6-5	CASSSEQGVAEAFF	TGTGCCAGCAGTTCCGAACAGGGGGTGGCTGAAGCTTTCTTT
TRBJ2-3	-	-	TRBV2	CASREDVTDTQYF	TGTGCCAGCAGGGAAGATGTAACAGATACGCAGTATTTT
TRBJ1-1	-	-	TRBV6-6	CASRTQDTEAFF	TGTGCCAGCAGGACACAGGACACTGAAGCTTTCTTT
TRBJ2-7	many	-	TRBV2	CASSENMGLEQYF	TGTGCCAGCAGTGAAAATATGGGCCTCGAGCAGTACTTC
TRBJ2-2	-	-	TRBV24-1	CATRGTFGELFF	TGTGCCACCAGGGGGACCTTCGGGGAGCTGTTTTTT
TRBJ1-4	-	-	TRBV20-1	CSALDRTGAEKLFF	TGCAGTGCTCTCGACAGGACGGGCGCAGAAAAACTGTTTTTT
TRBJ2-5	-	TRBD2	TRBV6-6	CVSSRGDSGPLTQYF	TGTGTCAGCAGCCGCGGTGATAGCGGGCCTTTGACCCAGTACTTC
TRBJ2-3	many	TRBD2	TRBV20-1	CSASDPGRATDTQYF	TGCAGTGCTAGTGACCCCGGGAGGGCCACAGATACGCAGTATTTT
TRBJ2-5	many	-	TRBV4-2	CASSQVGGGGETQYF	TGTGCCAGCAGCCAGGTGGGGGGGGGCGGGGAGACCCAGTACTTC
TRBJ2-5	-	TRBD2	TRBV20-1	CSASGEFANEQYF	TGCAGTGCCAGCGGGGAATTCGCCAATGAGCAGTACTTC
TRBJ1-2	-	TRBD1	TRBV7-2	CASRRGTGVDGYTF	TGTGCCAGCAGGCGCGGGACAGGGGTGGACGGCTACACCTTC
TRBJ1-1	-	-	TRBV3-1	CASSQDPSGVYTEAFF	TGTGCCAGCAGCCAAGACCCCTCGGGGGTGTACACTGAAGCTTTCTTT
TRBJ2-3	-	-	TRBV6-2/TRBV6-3	CASSKGSGLGRSDTQYF	TGTGCCAGCAGCAAAGGGTCGGGCCTAGGCCGGTCAGATACGCAGTATTTT
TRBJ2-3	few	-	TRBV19	CASSPPSSGTDTQYF	TGTGCCAGTAGTCCTCCAAGTTCCGGCACAGATACGCAGTATTTT
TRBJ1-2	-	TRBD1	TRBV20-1	CSASRTGGGYGYTF	TGCAGTGCATCCCGTACAGGGGGCGGCTATGGCTACACCTTC
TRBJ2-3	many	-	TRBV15	CATSRDRIDTQYF	TGTGCCACCAGCAGAGACAGGATAGATACGCAGTATTTT
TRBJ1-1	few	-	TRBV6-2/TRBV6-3	CASSFRDGAVDTEAFF	TGTGCCAGCAGTTTCCGGGACGGAGCGGTGGACACTGAAGCTTTCTTT
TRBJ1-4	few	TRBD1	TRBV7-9	CASTQGVDNEKLFF	TGTGCCAGCACCCAGGGGGTAGATAATGAAAAACTGTTTTTT
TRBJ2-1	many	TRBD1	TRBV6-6	CASSQRQGRINEQFF	TGTGCCAGCAGTCAACGACAGGGGCGGATCAATGAGCAGTTCTTC
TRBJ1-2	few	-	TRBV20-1	CSAEEGRQNYGYTF	TGCAGTGCCGAAGAGGGCAGGCAGAACTATGGCTACACCTTC
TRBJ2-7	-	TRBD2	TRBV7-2	CASSLAFGLVYEQYF	TGTGCCAGCAGCTTAGCGTTTGGACTAGTATACGAGCAGTACTTC